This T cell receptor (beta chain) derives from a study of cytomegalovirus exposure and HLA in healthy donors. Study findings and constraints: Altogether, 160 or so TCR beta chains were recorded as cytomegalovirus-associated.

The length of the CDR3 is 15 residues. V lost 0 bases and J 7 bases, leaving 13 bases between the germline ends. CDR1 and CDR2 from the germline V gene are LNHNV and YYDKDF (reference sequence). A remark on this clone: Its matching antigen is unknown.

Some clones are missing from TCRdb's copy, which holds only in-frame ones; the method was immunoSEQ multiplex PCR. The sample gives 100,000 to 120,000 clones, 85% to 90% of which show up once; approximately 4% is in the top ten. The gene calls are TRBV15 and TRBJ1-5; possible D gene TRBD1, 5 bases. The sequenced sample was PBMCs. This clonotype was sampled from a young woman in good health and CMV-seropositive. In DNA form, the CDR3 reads TGTGCCACCAGCAGAGATAAGGGGATCGGCCAGCCCCAGCATTTT. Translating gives CATSRDKGIGQPQHF.